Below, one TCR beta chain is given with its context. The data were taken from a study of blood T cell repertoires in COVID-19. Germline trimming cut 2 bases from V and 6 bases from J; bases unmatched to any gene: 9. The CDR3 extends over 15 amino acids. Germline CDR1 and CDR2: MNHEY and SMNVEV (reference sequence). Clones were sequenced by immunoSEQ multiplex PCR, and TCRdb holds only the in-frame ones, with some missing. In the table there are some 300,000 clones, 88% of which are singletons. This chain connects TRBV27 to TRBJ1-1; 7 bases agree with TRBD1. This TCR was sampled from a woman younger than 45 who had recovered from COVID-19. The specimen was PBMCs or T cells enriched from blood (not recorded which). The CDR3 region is CASSLLTVRGAEAFF. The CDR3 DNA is TGTGCCAGCAGTTTACTCACAGTCAGGGGGGCTGAAGCTTTCTTT.